The 2 T cell receptor beta chains below come from one sample, sequenced in a study of T-cell reconstitution after alpha-beta-depleted transplantation in children. For TCRbeta, the library was prepared with unique molecular identifiers. TCRdb ran MiXCR on the PCR reads and lists one entry per CDR3 protein. This sample has some 460,000 distinct CDR3 sequences, with 15% to 20% found just once. The sequencing used PBMCs, mostly from graft donor cells, collected 360 days after TCRalphabeta/CD19-depleted stem cell transplant. The receptor source for this set is a boy younger than two who had a stem cell transplant for Wiskott-Aldrich syndrome, so the T cells may come from the graft donor.

The V call is TRBV24-1, the J call TRBJ2-3, with 8 positions matching TRBD1. Losses at the gene ends were 9 bases for V and 2 bases for J; bases not matched to a gene: 3. The CDR3 has 13 amino acids. CDR1 is KGHDR and CDR2 is SFDVKD in the germline V gene. For the CDR3, the DNA is TGTGCCACCGGACAGGGCGTCACAGATACGCAGTATTTT. Its translation is CATGQGVTDTQYF.

The genes are TRBV11-2 and TRBJ2-2, with D perhaps TRBD1 or TRBD2 (5 bases each). Germline CDR1 reads SGHAT; CDR2 reads FQNNGV. This CDR3 contains 15 residues. V was clipped by 2 bases and J by 10 bases, with 17 bases between them. CDR3 bases: TGTGCCAGCAGCTTATACTTGTGGGGGATCGAGGAGCTGTTTTTT. Translation: CASSLYLWGIEELFF.